A selection of T cell receptor beta chains follows, all from one sample in a study of vaccination and CD4 T cells after COVID-19. No antigen has been identified for these receptors. TCRdb re-derived calls from the PCR reads in MiXCR, one entry per CDR3 protein. The table records a few thousand distinct CDR3 sequences, 30% to 45% of them present only once. The sequenced material came from CD4+ T cells from blood, cultured in vitro. All receptors come from a human donor in good health. The CDR3 runs from the conserved cysteine through the conserved F or W. Fields, in order: D gene, J gene, V gene, clone size, CDR3 protein, CDR3 DNA. D genes are given only for firm matches. Clone size appears in some rows only: once, few, many, or a class for an expanded clone.

D: -; J: TRBJ2-7; V: TRBV11-2; size: few; CDR3: CASSSNTGNGEQYF; DNA: TGTGCCAGCAGCTCCAACACAGGGAATGGCGAGCAGTACTTC
D: -; J: TRBJ1-2; V: TRBV20-1; size: medium-sized; CDR3: CSASRAGGLDGYTF; DNA: TGCAGTGCTTCTAGGGCGGGGGGCCTGGATGGCTACACCTTC
D: -; J: TRBJ2-3; V: TRBV7-8; size: -; CDR3: CASSSVQADTQYF; DNA: TGTGCCAGCAGCTCGGTGCAAGCAGATACGCAGTATTTT
D: -; J: TRBJ2-7; V: TRBV12-3/TRBV12-4; size: -; CDR3: CASSHSGESYEQYF; DNA: TGTGCCAGCAGTCACTCAGGGGAATCCTACGAGCAGTACTTC
D: -; J: TRBJ2-7; V: TRBV19; size: -; CDR3: CASSNSGPMIYEQYF; DNA: TGTGCCAGTAGTAACTCGGGACCTATGATCTACGAGCAGTACTTC
D: TRBD1; J: TRBJ2-1; V: TRBV6-1; size: few; CDR3: CASSGRDRGKMGEQFF; DNA: TGTGCCAGCAGTGGCCGGGACAGGGGGAAGATGGGTGAGCAGTTCTTC
D: TRBD2; J: TRBJ2-7; V: TRBV11-2; size: -; CDR3: CASSDRTSGGGEQYF; DNA: TGTGCCAGCAGCGACCGGACTAGCGGGGGAGGTGAGCAGTACTTC
D: TRBD2; J: TRBJ2-1; V: TRBV24-1; size: -; CDR3: CATEGGGTDEQFF; DNA: TGTGCCACCGAGGGCGGGGGGACTGATGAGCAGTTCTTC
D: TRBD1; J: TRBJ1-2; V: TRBV12-3/TRBV12-4; size: -; CDR3: CASSTTGVYGGYTF; DNA: TGTGCCAGCAGTACGACAGGGGTGTACGGTGGCTACACCTTC
D: -; J: TRBJ1-2; V: TRBV5-1; size: large; CDR3: CASSRVRSVNGYTF; DNA: TGCGCCAGCAGCCGAGTACGGAGTGTGAATGGCTACACCTTC
D: -; J: TRBJ1-5; V: TRBV6-1; size: -; CDR3: CASSEDSENQPQHF; DNA: TGTGCCAGCAGTGAAGACAGCGAAAATCAGCCCCAGCATTTT
D: -; J: TRBJ2-5; V: TRBV20-1; size: -; CDR3: CSARPPGRGQETQYF; DNA: TGCAGTGCTAGACCCCCGGGGAGGGGGCAAGAGACCCAGTACTTC
D: -; J: TRBJ1-6; V: TRBV20-1; size: few; CDR3: CSARPGGNSPLHF; DNA: TGCAGTGCCCGCCCCGGGGGGAATTCACCCCTCCACTTT
D: -; J: TRBJ2-1; V: TRBV20-1; size: -; CDR3: CSARDPAGMVDEQFF; DNA: TGCAGTGCTAGAGATCCCGCGGGGATGGTCGATGAGCAGTTCTTC
D: -; J: TRBJ1-2; V: TRBV7-9; size: medium-sized; CDR3: CASSLAGAYGYTF; DNA: TGTGCCAGCAGCTTGGCAGGGGCCTATGGCTACACCTTC
D: TRBD1; J: TRBJ1-6; V: TRBV6-1; size: few; CDR3: CASSEPGQGNNSPLHF; DNA: TGTGCCAGCAGTGAACCTGGACAGGGTAATAATTCACCCCTCCACTTT
D: -; J: TRBJ1-1; V: TRBV5-1; size: -; CDR3: CASSFSGRRVTEAFF; DNA: TGCGCCAGCAGCTTTTCGGGGCGGAGGGTCACTGAAGCTTTCTTT
D: -; J: TRBJ1-5; V: TRBV30; size: -; CDR3: CAWSGDMGLSPQHF; DNA: TGTGCCTGGAGTGGGGACATGGGTTTGTCGCCCCAGCATTTT
D: -; J: TRBJ2-3; V: TRBV30; size: few; CDR3: CAWSVGDTQYF; DNA: TGTGCCTGGAGTGTAGGAGATACGCAGTATTTT
D: -; J: TRBJ1-5; V: TRBV6-5; size: -; CDR3: CASSYNRDGQPQHF; DNA: TGTGCCAGCAGTTACAACAGGGATGGCCAGCCCCAGCATTTT
D: -; J: TRBJ2-3; V: TRBV20-1; size: -; CDR3: CSAGRISQYF; DNA: TGCAGTGCTGGCAGGATCTCGCAGTATTTT
D: -; J: TRBJ2-3; V: TRBV7-2; size: -; CDR3: CASSFEGRARAATQYF; DNA: TGTGCCAGCAGCTTTGAGGGACGGGCGCGGGCGGCGACGCAGTATTTT
D: -; J: TRBJ1-2; V: TRBV27; size: -; CDR3: CASSQGGNYGYTF; DNA: TGTGCCAGCAGTCAGGGCGGTAACTATGGCTACACCTTC
D: -; J: TRBJ2-7; V: TRBV11-2; size: -; CDR3: CASSRTQGDSYEQYF; DNA: TGTGCCAGCAGCCGGACCCAGGGCGACTCCTACGAGCAGTACTTC
D: -; J: TRBJ2-1; V: TRBV29-1; size: -; CDR3: CSVDNAASFYNEQFF; DNA: TGCAGCGTTGACAATGCAGCTTCTTTTTACAATGAGCAGTTCTTC
D: -; J: TRBJ2-1; V: TRBV7-2; size: -; CDR3: CASSLAGLTYNEQFF; DNA: TGTGCCAGCAGCTTAGCGGGGCTAACCTACAATGAGCAGTTCTTC
D: -; J: TRBJ1-1; V: TRBV9; size: -; CDR3: CASSTPGGNTEAFF; DNA: TGTGCCAGCAGCACACCGGGGGGGAACACTGAAGCTTTCTTT
D: -; J: TRBJ1-6; V: TRBV7-8; size: few; CDR3: CASSLELNSPLHF; DNA: TGTGCCAGCAGCTTAGAACTTAATTCACCCCTCCACTTT
D: -; J: TRBJ1-2; V: TRBV6-1; size: few; CDR3: CASSPIGSSHTF; DNA: TGTGCCAGCAGTCCTATAGGAAGTTCCCACACCTTC
D: -; J: TRBJ2-7; V: TRBV7-3; size: -; CDR3: CASSHGPSYEQYF; DNA: TGTGCCAGCAGCCACGGGCCCAGCTACGAGCAGTACTTC
D: -; J: TRBJ2-7; V: TRBV7-9; size: few; CDR3: CASSPTSANYEQYF; DNA: TGTGCCAGCAGCCCGACTTCGGCTAACTACGAGCAGTACTTC
D: TRBD1; J: TRBJ1-1; V: TRBV20-1; size: few; CDR3: CSARERQGANGAFF; DNA: TGCAGTGCTAGAGAGCGACAGGGGGCTAACGGGGCTTTCTTT
D: -; J: TRBJ1-1; V: TRBV7-9; size: -; CDR3: CASSLPGSEAFF; DNA: TGTGCCAGCAGCTTACCTGGGTCTGAAGCTTTCTTT
D: TRBD1; J: TRBJ2-7; V: TRBV6-1; size: once; CDR3: CASSSGTGVPYEQYF; DNA: TGTGCCAGCAGCTCCGGGACAGGGGTTCCCTACGAGCAGTACTTC
D: TRBD1; J: TRBJ1-4; V: TRBV20-1; size: -; CDR3: CSASGTGGGKLFF; DNA: TGCAGTGCTAGTGGGACAGGGGGAGGAAAACTGTTTTTT
D: -; J: TRBJ1-5; V: TRBV20-1; size: -; CDR3: CSAWGSKGNQPQHF; DNA: TGCAGTGCTTGGGGATCGAAGGGCAATCAGCCCCAGCATTTT
D: -; J: TRBJ1-2; V: TRBV6-1; size: few; CDR3: CASSDRAVNGYTF; DNA: TGTGCCAGCAGTGACAGGGCGGTTAATGGCTACACCTTC
D: -; J: TRBJ2-3; V: TRBV9; size: -; CDR3: CASSVDGDTDTQYF; DNA: TGTGCCAGCAGCGTCGACGGGGACACAGATACGCAGTATTTT
D: -; J: TRBJ1-2; V: TRBV5-1; size: few; CDR3: CASRPGDYGYTF; DNA: TGCGCCAGCAGACCGGGCGACTATGGCTACACCTTC
D: TRBD1; J: TRBJ1-4; V: TRBV20-1; size: medium-sized; CDR3: CSAGLQGGYRGLFF; DNA: TGCAGTGCCGGATTACAGGGGGGTTACAGGGGACTGTTTTTT
D: -; J: TRBJ2-7; V: TRBV27; size: -; CDR3: CASSHYEQYF; DNA: TGTGCCAGCAGCCACTACGAGCAGTACTTC
D: -; J: TRBJ1-5; V: TRBV10-2; size: -; CDR3: CASSANTNQPQHF; DNA: TGCGCCAGCAGTGCGAACACCAATCAGCCCCAGCATTTT
D: TRBD2; J: TRBJ2-3; V: TRBV20-1; size: -; CDR3: CSVITSADTQYF; DNA: TGCAGTGTTATAACTAGCGCAGATACGCAGTATTTT
D: TRBD2; J: TRBJ2-5; V: TRBV20-1; size: few; CDR3: CSARVASGPQETQYF; DNA: TGCAGTGCTAGAGTGGCTAGCGGGCCCCAAGAGACCCAGTACTTC
D: TRBD1; J: TRBJ2-5; V: TRBV5-1; size: few; CDR3: CASSLIPGQGETQYF; DNA: TGCGCCAGCAGCTTGATCCCGGGACAGGGAGAGACCCAGTACTTC
D: TRBD1; J: TRBJ2-1; V: TRBV11-2; size: -; CDR3: CASSTTGGRDNEQFF; DNA: TGTGCCAGCAGCACCACAGGGGGTAGAGACAATGAGCAGTTCTTC
D: -; J: TRBJ2-1; V: TRBV6-1; size: -; CDR3: CASTLGGFNEQFF; DNA: TGTGCCAGCACCCTAGGTGGCTTCAATGAGCAGTTCTTC
D: -; J: TRBJ2-2; V: TRBV7-8; size: -; CDR3: CASSFNSGTLNTGELFF; DNA: TGTGCCAGCAGCTTTAATTCCGGGACATTGAACACCGGGGAGCTGTTTTTT
D: -; J: TRBJ1-1; V: TRBV11-2; size: few; CDR3: CASSSRGGATEAFF; DNA: TGTGCCAGCAGCTCAAGGGGAGGCGCCACTGAAGCTTTCTTT
D: -; J: TRBJ1-6; V: TRBV20-1; size: -; CDR3: CSARVDSSYNSPLHF; DNA: TGCAGTGCTAGAGTGGACAGCTCCTATAATTCACCCCTCCACTTT
D: -; J: TRBJ2-3; V: TRBV10-1; size: few; CDR3: CASSDGLRGNTQYF; DNA: TGCGCCAGCAGTGATGGTCTCAGGGGAAATACGCAGTATTTT
D: -; J: TRBJ2-3; V: TRBV5-4; size: few; CDR3: CASSLPQTDTQYF; DNA: TGTGCCAGCAGCTTGCCACAGACAGATACGCAGTATTTT
D: -; J: TRBJ1-2; V: TRBV27; size: few; CDR3: CASRYDGSYGYTF; DNA: TGTGCCAGCAGATACGACGGATCCTATGGCTACACCTTC